This note documents a single T cell receptor beta chain sequence. What it recognizes is unknown. Samples underwent the assay at deep level. As processed by the authors: For the immunoSEQ data, sequences were junction-only without quality scores, so filtering differed. Data came from immunoSEQ multiplex PCR; TCRdb stores just in-frame clones and leaves some out. V and J calls and clone size follow that table, whereas D and trimming were derived from the DNA. Of 150,000 to 200,000 clones in the sample, 85% to 95% were seen once. The data derive from a study of shared clonotypes between healthy human individuals. Study results and limitations: Non-shared clonotypes displayed generation probabilities falling below those of clonotypes present in all four donors.

The germline V gene encodes CDR1 KGHSH and CDR2 LQKENI. The CDR3 runs to 15 residues. This clonotype was obtained from a young woman in good health. The rearrangement links TRBV18 to TRBJ2-5, with D hard to call. The J call could be wrong; TRBJ2-7 is a better fit for the DNA end. Input material: naive CD4+ T cells sorted from blood. Subset of the sample: CD45RA+ positively selected. The CDR3 is CASSPSNTRPYEQYF. The DNA of the CDR3 is TGTGCCAGCTCACCAAGTAACACCAGACCCTACGAGCAGTACTTC.